A single sample is the source of the 23 T cell receptor beta chains below, sequenced in a study of blood T cell repertoires in COVID-19. The table came from immunoSEQ multiplex PCR; TCRdb's copy has only in-frame clones and leaves some out. The table lists about 69,000 clones, approximately 84% of them singletons. Sequencing was performed on peripheral blood. These receptors all come from a man between 35 and 55 years old with COVID-19, enrolled during active disease.

This sequence joins TRBV7-9 and TRBJ2-2, with 7 bases that match TRBD2. J was trimmed by 0 bases and V by 3 bases; bases with no gene match: 7. The V gene's germline CDR1 is SEHNR and CDR2 FQNEAQ (reference sequence). The CDR3 totals 17 residues. Written as DNA, the CDR3 is TGTGCCAGCAGCTTTGAAGTCGGACTAGCGAACACCGGGGAGCTGTTTTTT. Its protein is CASSFEVGLANTGELFF.

The chain has TRBV28 and TRBJ1-2; D is perhaps TRBD1 (6 bases). CDR3 size: 19 residues. V was cut by 6 bases and J by 6 bases, with 32 bases left in between. Germline V gene data show CDR1 as MDHEN and CDR2 as SYDVKM. The DNA for the CDR3 is TGTGCCAGCAGCTCCACGGGGGGGGCTCTCGTGGGACTATTCGATGGCTACACCTTC. It specifies CASSSTGGALVGLFDGYTF.

The CDR3: CASSQPGQLNTEAFF. Here the CDR3 DNA reads TGCGCCAGCAGCCAACCGGGACAGTTGAACACTGAAGCTTTCTTT. V is TRBV4-1 and J is TRBJ1-1; TRBD1 agrees at 7 bases. The CDR3 has 15 residues. V lost 2 bases to trimming and J lost 0 bases; unmatched junction nucleotides: 3. Germline V lookup: CDR1 MGHRA, CDR2 YSYEKL.

This clone was counted a single time. The J gene is TRBJ1-2, the V gene TRBV7-9, with D perhaps TRBD1 (6 bases). Germline V gene sequence: CDR1 SEHNR, CDR2 FQNEAQ (reference sequence). CDR3 length: 14 residues. V was trimmed by 5 bases and J by 6 bases, leaving 16 bases between them. The CDR3 nucleotides are TGTGCCAGCAGCCCGACTACAGGGTATCATGGCTACACCTTC. Translated: CASSPTTGYHGYTF.

This clone was detected a few times. The chain has TRBV13 and TRBJ1-6; a weak D match, TRBD1 (5 bases). This CDR3 is built from 16 residues. The V gene lost 5 bases and the J gene lost 3 bases, with 14 bases spanning the gap. CDR1 PRHDT and CDR2 FYEKMQ come from the germline V gene (reference sequence). CDR3 in amino acids: CASSPYTGNYNSPLHF. Written as DNA, the CDR3 is TGTGCCAGCAGCCCCTATACAGGCAACTATAATTCACCCCTCCACTTT.

This rearrangement joins TRBV2 to TRBJ2-3; TRBD2 might be the D (6 bases). Germline V gene sequence: CDR1 SNHLY, CDR2 FYNNEI. The CDR3 contains 13 residues. The V and J ends lost 7 bases and 2 bases respectively, with 10 bases between them. The CDR3 loop reads CASKSGYTDTQYF. CDR3 in DNA: TGTGCCAGCAAGAGCGGGTACACAGATACGCAGTATTTT. The variable domain in full, completed from reference TRBV2 and TRBJ2-3, reads EPEVTQTPSHQVTQMGQEVILRCVPISNHLYFYWYRQILGQKVEFLVSFYNNEISEKSEIFDDQFSVERPDGSNFTLKIRSTKLEDSAMYFCASKSGYTDTQYFGPGTRLTVL.

The chain has TRBV6-1 and TRBJ2-7; 9 bases agree with TRBD1. Trimming cost V 0 bases and J 4 bases; bases outside gene matches: 7. Germline V gene sequence: CDR1 MNHNS, CDR2 SASEGT. This CDR3 is 16 amino acids long. CDR3 DNA: TGTGCCAGCAGTGAAGCGCTGGGGACAGGGTCTTACGAGCAGTACTTC. It translates to CASSEALGTGSYEQYF.

The V and J genes are TRBV19 and TRBJ1-4; D is possibly TRBD1 (6 bases). This CDR3 has 14 amino acids. Germline lookup yields CDR1 LNHDA and CDR2 SQIVND (reference sequence). V was pared by 10 bases and J by 6 bases, with 18 bases between. The CDR3 nucleotides are TGTGCCACCTCGACCACAGGGTTATATGAAAAACTGTTTTTT. This sequence encodes CATSTTGLYEKLFF.

The CDR3 DNA reads as TGTGCCAGCAGCCGTTGGACTAGCGGGCTTCTAGGGGAGCTGTTTTTT. Encoded protein: CASSRWTSGLLGELFF. This chain links TRBV27 with TRBJ2-2; 11 bases map to TRBD2. J lost 8 bases, V lost 6 bases, and 11 bases had no gene match. This CDR3 has 16 residues. Germline lookup yields CDR1 MNHEY and CDR2 SMNVEV (reference sequence).

CDR3 nucleotide sequence: TGTGCCAGCAGCCAAGGTCCCCAAGCGGGAAACACCATATATTTT. Protein sequence: CASSQGPQAGNTIYF. This chain connects TRBV3-1 (or the pseudogene TRBV3-2) to TRBJ1-3; D remains unclear. The CDR3 runs 15 residues. Germline V gene lookup returns CDR1 LGHDT and CDR2 YNNKEL (reference sequence). Between the trimmed V and J ends, which lost 1 base and 4 bases, there was a span of 11 bases.

The DNA for the CDR3 is TGTGCCTGGACTAGCGGGGCGCAAGAGACCCAGTACTTC. Residues: CAWTSGAQETQYF. This sequence joins TRBV30 and TRBJ2-5, with TRBD2 identical over 9 bases. V trimming: 4 bases; J trimming: 2 bases; junction bases outside the gene matches: 2. Germline V gene lookup returns CDR1 GTSNPN and CDR2 SVGIG (reference sequence). The CDR3 length is 13 residues.

This chain uses TRBV2 with TRBJ1-6; 11 bases agree with TRBD1. Unmatched junction bases numbered 3, after V lost 7 bases and J lost 10 bases. Germline values: CDR1 SNHLY, CDR2 FYNNEI. This CDR3 is built from 13 residues. In DNA, the CDR3 is TGTGCCAGCAAGGGGGACAGGGGGTCACCCCTCCACTTT. Translated, it gives CASKGDRGSPLHF. Supplemented by reference TRBV2 and TRBJ1-6, the full variable domain reads EPEVTQTPSHQVTQMGQEVILRCVPISNHLYFYWYRQILGQKVEFLVSFYNNEISEKSEIFDDQFSVERPDGSNFTLKIRSTKLEDSAMYFCASKGDRGSPLHFGNGTRLTVT.

The chain combines TRBV20-1 with TRBJ1-2; D not certain. Germline V CDR1 and CDR2: DFQATT, SNEGSKA (reference sequence). CDR3 size: 11 residues. V lost 5 bases, J lost 4 bases, and 8 bases lay in between. The chain's CDR3 is CSALHTYGYTF. CDR3 nucleotides: TGCAGTGCTCTCCACACCTATGGCTACACCTTC.

DNA for the CDR3: TGTGCCTGGACGACAGGGACTGGAAACACCATATATTTT. Protein sequence: CAWTTGTGNTIYF. The gene calls are TRBV30 and TRBJ1-3, with 7 bases matching TRBD1. CDR1 GTSNPN and CDR2 SVGIG come from the germline V gene (reference sequence). CDR3 size: 13 residues. The J segment lost 2 bases and the V segment lost 4 bases, leaving 2 bases of the junction unmatched.

The genes are TRBV28 and TRBJ1-4; D is possibly TRBD1 (5 bases). The CDR3 contains 15 residues. Looked up from germline, CDR1 is MDHEN and CDR2 is SYDVKM. V lost 0 bases and J lost 7, with 12 bases in between. The CDR3 loop is CASSLWRAGGEKLFF. DNA of the CDR3: TGTGCCAGCAGTTTATGGCGGGCCGGGGGTGAAAAACTGTTTTTT.

V usage is TRBV4-2 and J usage is TRBJ2-3, with 7 nucleotides matching TRBD2. From germline, CDR1 is LGHNA and CDR2 YNFKEQ. V dropped 8 bases and J dropped 13; count of bases not matched to a gene: 6. CDR3 length: 10 residues. CDR3 in DNA: TGTGCCAGCGTCTCCGGACTAGAGTATTTT. Its translation: CASVSGLEYF.

This clone was recorded once. J is TRBJ2-2 and V is TRBV19, with 7 bases fitting TRBD1. This CDR3 contains 17 residues. CDR1 is LNHDA, CDR2 SQIVND, per germline (reference sequence). After removal of 3 bases from V and 2 bases from J, the junction contained 9 bases not matched to a gene. The CDR3 is CASSISSGTANTGELFF. As DNA, the CDR3 is TGTGCCAGTAGTATCTCATCCGGGACAGCTAACACCGGGGAGCTGTTTTTT.

The V call is TRBV29-1, the J call TRBJ2-7; the match to TRBD1 covers 9 bases. The CDR3 contains 13 residues. The ends lost 6 bases at V and 4 bases at J; junction bases unmatched: 7. In germline, CDR1 is SQVTM, CDR2 ANQGSEA. The CDR3 DNA reads TGCAGCGTAGAACAGGGGGCGCCGTACGAGCAGTACTTC. Residues: CSVEQGAPYEQYF.

V is TRBV27 and J is TRBJ2-7, with 8 bases matching TRBD2. This CDR3 contains 13 residues. Unmatched junction bases numbered 5, after V lost 6 bases and J lost 4 bases. CDR1 and CDR2 from the germline V gene are MNHEY and SMNVEV (reference sequence). Here the CDR3 reads CASSLPGGYEQYF. For the CDR3, the DNA is TGTGCCAGCAGCCTGCCGGGGGGGTACGAGCAGTACTTC.

This clone turned up a few times. V usage is TRBV4-1 and J usage is TRBJ2-1; TRBD2 aligns across 10 bases. J lost 7 bases, V lost 0 bases, and 0 bases had no gene match. Germline assignment: CDR1 MGHRA and CDR2 YSYEKL. This CDR3 contains 14 residues. CDR3 DNA sequence: TGCGCCAGCAGCCAAGAGGGACTAGCGAATGAGCAGTTCTTC. Encoded protein: CASSQEGLANEQFF.

The chain uses TRBV11-2 and TRBJ1-6; D is undetermined. Germline V gene lookup returns CDR1 SGHAT and CDR2 FQNNGV. This CDR3 is built from 13 residues. V shed 0 bases and J shed 6 bases, with 3 bases lying between them. The CDR3 protein is CASSLDLNSPLHF. In nucleotides, the CDR3 is TGTGCCAGCAGCTTAGATCTTAATTCACCCCTCCACTTT.

This chain joins TRBV20-1 and TRBJ1-5; D unresolved. Trimming shortened V by 3 bases and J by 5 bases, and 8 bases separated the two germline ends. Germline V gene sequence: CDR1 DFQATT, CDR2 SNEGSKA (reference sequence). This CDR3 is built from 12 residues. This CDR3 is CSASVEDQPQHF. For the CDR3, the DNA is TGCAGTGCTAGTGTTGAGGATCAGCCCCAGCATTTT.

The CDR3 region has the DNA TGTGCCAGCAGTTTCGGGGACAGGGGGCTGGAGACCCAGTACTTC. Protein sequence: CASSFGDRGLETQYF. V is TRBV28 and J is TRBJ2-5; 12 bases are a match to TRBD1. The CDR3 is 15 amino acids. Germline lookup yields CDR1 MDHEN and CDR2 SYDVKM. Trimming removed 3 bases from V and 5 bases from J; junction bases left unmatched: 4.